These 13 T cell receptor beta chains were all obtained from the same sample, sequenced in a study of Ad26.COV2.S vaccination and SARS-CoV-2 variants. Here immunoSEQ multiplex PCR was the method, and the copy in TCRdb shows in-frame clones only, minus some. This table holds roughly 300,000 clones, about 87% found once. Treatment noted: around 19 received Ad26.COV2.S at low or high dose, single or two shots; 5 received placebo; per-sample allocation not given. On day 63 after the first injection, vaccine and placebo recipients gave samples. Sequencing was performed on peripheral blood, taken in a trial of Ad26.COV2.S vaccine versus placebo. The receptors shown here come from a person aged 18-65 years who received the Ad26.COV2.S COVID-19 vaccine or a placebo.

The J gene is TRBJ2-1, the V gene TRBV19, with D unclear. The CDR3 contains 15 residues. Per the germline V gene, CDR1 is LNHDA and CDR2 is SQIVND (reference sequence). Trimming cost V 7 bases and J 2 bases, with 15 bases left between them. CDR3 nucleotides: TGTGCCAGTACATCTGGGGATGGCCCCTACAATGAGCAGTTCTTC. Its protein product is CASTSGDGPYNEQFF.

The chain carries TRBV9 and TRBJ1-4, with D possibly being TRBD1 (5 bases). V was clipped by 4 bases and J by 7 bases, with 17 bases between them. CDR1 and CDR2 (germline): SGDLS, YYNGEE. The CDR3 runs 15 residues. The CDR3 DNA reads TGTGCCAGCAGCCCTCGACAGCGAAGGAGTGAAAAACTGTTTTTT. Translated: CASSPRQRRSEKLFF. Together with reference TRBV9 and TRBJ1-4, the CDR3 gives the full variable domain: DSGVTQTPKHLITATGQRVTLRCSPRSGDLSVYWYQQSLDQGLQFLIQYYNGEERAKGNILERFSAQQFPDLHSELNLSSLELGDSALYFCASSPRQRRSEKLFFGSGTQLSVL.

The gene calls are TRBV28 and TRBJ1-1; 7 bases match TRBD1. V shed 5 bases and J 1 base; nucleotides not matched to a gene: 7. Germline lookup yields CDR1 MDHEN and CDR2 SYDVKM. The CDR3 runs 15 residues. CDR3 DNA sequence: TGTGCCAGCAGTGTGATTGGGGACAGGAACACTGAAGCTTTCTTT. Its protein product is CASSVIGDRNTEAFF.

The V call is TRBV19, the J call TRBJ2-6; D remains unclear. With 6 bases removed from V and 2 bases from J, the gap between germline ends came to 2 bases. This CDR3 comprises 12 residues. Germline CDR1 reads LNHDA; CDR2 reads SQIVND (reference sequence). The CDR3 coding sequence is TGTGCCAGTAGCCCTGGGGCCAACGTCCTGACTTTC. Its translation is CASSPGANVLTF.

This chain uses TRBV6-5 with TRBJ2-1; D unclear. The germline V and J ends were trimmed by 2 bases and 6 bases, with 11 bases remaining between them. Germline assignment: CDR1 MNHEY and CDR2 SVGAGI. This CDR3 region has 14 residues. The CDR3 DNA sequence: TGTGCCAGCAGTTACCGCCGACATCGCAATGAGCAGTTCTTC. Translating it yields CASSYRRHRNEQFF.

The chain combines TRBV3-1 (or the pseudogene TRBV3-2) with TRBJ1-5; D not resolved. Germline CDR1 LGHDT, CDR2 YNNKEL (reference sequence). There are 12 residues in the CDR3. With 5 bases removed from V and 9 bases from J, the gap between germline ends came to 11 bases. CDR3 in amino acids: CASSSAEGPQHF. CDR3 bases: TGTGCCAGCAGCTCCGCCGAGGGGCCCCAGCATTTT.

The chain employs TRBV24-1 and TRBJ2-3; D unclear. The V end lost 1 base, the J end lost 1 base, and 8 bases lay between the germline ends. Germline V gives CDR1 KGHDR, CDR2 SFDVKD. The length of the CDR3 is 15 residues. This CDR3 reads CATSDFAGGTDTQYF. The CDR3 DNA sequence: TGTGCCACCAGTGATTTCGCCGGTGGCACAGATACGCAGTATTTT.

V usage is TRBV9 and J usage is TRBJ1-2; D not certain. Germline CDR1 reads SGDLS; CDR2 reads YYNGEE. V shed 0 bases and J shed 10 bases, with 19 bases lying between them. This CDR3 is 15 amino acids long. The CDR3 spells CASSVVAGVGIDYTF. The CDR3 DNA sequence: TGTGCCAGCAGCGTAGTTGCCGGGGTCGGGATTGACTACACCTTC.

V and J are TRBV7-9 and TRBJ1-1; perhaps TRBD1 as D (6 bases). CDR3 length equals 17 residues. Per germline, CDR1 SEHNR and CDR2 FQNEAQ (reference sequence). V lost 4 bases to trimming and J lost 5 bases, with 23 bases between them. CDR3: CASSSPHLRGVLTEAFF. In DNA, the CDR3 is TGTGCCAGCAGCTCTCCCCACCTCAGGGGTGTTTTAACTGAAGCTTTCTTT.

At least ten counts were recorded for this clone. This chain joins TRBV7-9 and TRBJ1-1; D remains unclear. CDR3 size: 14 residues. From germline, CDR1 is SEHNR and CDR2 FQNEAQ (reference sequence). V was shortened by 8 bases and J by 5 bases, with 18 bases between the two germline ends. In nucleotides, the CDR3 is TGTGCCAGCGGCAAGGGAAAAGGTATAACTGAAGCTTTCTTT. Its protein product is CASGKGKGITEAFF.

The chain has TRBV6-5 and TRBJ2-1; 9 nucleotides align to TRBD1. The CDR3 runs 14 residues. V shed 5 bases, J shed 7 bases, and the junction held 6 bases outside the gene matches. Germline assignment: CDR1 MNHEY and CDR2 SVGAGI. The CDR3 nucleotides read TGTGCCAGCAGTCCCGGGACAGGGTGGAATGAGCAGTTCTTC. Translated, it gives CASSPGTGWNEQFF.

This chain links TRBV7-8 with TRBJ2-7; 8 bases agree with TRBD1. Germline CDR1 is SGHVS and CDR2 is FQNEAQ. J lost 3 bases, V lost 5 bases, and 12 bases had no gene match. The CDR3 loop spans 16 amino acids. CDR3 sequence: CASSQAGQGGLYEQYF. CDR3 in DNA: TGTGCCAGCAGCCAGGCCGGACAGGGCGGTCTCTACGAGCAGTACTTC.

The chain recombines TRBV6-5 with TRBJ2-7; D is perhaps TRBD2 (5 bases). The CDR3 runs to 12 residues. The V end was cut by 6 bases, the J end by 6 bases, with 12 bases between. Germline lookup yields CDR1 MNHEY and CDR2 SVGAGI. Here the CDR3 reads CASSRGWSEQYF. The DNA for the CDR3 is TGTGCCAGCAGCCGCGGGTGGTCCGAGCAGTACTTC.